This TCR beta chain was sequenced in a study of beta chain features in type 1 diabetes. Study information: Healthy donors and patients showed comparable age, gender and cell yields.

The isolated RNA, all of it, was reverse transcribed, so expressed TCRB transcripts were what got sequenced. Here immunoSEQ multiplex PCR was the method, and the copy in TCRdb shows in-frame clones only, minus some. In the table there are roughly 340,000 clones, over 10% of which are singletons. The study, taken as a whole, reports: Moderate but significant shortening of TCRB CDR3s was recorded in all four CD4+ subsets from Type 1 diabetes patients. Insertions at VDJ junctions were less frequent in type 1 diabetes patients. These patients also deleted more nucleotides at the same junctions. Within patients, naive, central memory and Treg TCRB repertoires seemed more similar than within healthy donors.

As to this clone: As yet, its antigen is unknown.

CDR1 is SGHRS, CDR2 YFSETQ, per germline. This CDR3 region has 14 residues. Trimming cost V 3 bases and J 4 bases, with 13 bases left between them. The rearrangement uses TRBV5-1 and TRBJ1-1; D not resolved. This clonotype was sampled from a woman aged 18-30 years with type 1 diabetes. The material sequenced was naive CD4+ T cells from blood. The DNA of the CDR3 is TGCGCCAGCAGCTCGGTAAGGAGTTCCACTGAAGCTTTCTTT. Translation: CASSSVRSSTEAFF.